The next 10 T cell receptor beta chains were all read from a single sample in a study of blood T cell repertoires in COVID-19. Some clones are missing from TCRdb's copy, which holds only in-frame ones; the method was immunoSEQ multiplex PCR. The table shows a few hundred thousand clones, with 70% to 85% occurring only once. Material for sequencing was peripheral blood. Receptors were obtained from a man between 40 and 49 years old who had recovered from COVID-19.

The rearrangement joins TRBV14 to TRBJ2-7; D unresolved. This CDR3 region has 15 residues. CDR1 is SGHDN, CDR2 FVKESK, per germline. The ends were cut back, 0 bases at V and 5 bases at J, with 14 bases in the middle. CDR3 region: CASSQDIHSPNEQYF. The DNA of the CDR3 is TGTGCCAGCAGCCAAGATATTCACAGTCCCAACGAGCAGTACTTC.

The rearrangement joins TRBV4-3 to TRBJ1-1, with 7 bases fitting TRBD1. Germline V gene lookup returns CDR1 LGHNA and CDR2 YSLEER. The trim removed 0 bases at V and 11 bases at J, leaving 6 bases unmatched. The CDR3 contains 13 residues. The CDR3 DNA sequence: TGCGCCAGCAGCCAAGATCTTAACAGGGGCGCTTTCTTT. Its translation: CASSQDLNRGAFF.

The chain is built from TRBV6-1 and TRBJ1-3, with TRBD1 as a possible D gene (6 bases). V lost 4 bases and J lost 0, with 19 bases in between. The V gene's germline CDR1 is MNHNS and CDR2 SASEGT. This CDR3 spans 18 amino acids. The CDR3 nucleotides are TGTGCCAGCAGTGTTGTTTCTACAGGGTTCTCCTCTGGAAACACCATATATTTT. It is translated as CASSVVSTGFSSGNTIYF.

The rearrangement links TRBV5-1 to TRBJ2-2; D is possibly TRBD2 (5 bases). Trimming pared 3 bases from V and 7 bases from J, leaving 13 bases between. The CDR3 is 14 amino acids. Germline-derived CDR1 and CDR2 are SGHRS and YFSETQ. The CDR3 nucleotides are TGCGCCAGCAGCTCGGCTAGCTATATCGGGGAGCTGTTTTTT. Its translation: CASSSASYIGELFF.

The rearrangement links TRBV6-2 or TRBV6-3 to TRBJ2-5; maybe TRBD1 (5 bases). V was trimmed by 4 bases and J by 4 bases, leaving 7 bases between them. This CDR3 is 12 amino acids long. In germline, CDR1 is MNHEY, CDR2 SVGEGT. This CDR3 reads CASSSQGETQYF. CDR3 nucleotide sequence: TGTGCCAGCAGTTCTCAGGGAGAGACCCAGTACTTC.

The chain recombines TRBV12-3 or TRBV12-4 with TRBJ1-4, with D unclear. V lost 6 bases, J lost 5 bases, and 7 bases lay in between. The CDR3 is 12 residues long. The CDR3 nucleotides are TGTGCCAGCAGCCCCCAAAATGAAAAACTGTTTTTT. Its protein is CASSPQNEKLFF.

This chain links TRBV19 with TRBJ2-7, with TRBD1 as a possible D gene (6 bases). The CDR3 spans 13 residues. CDR1 is LNHDA, CDR2 SQIVND, per germline (reference sequence). The ends were cut back, 6 bases at V and 2 bases at J, with 11 bases in the middle. CDR3 sequence: CASSHRQAYEQYF. CDR3 DNA sequence: TGTGCCAGTAGCCATAGACAGGCCTACGAGCAGTACTTC.

This sequence joins TRBV6-5 and TRBJ2-1; TRBD1 matches at 8 bases. The CDR3 runs to 14 residues. Germline V gives CDR1 MNHEY, CDR2 SVGAGI. Trimming cost V 6 bases and J 12 bases; bases outside gene matches: 13. In DNA, the CDR3 is TGTGCCAGCAGCCCCACCGACTATGGACAGGGGCAGTTCTTC. Its protein product is CASSPTDYGQGQFF.

The rearrangement joins TRBV5-1 to TRBJ2-1; 10 bases are shared with TRBD2. Germline CDR1 is SGHRS and CDR2 is YFSETQ. CDR3 length: 15 amino acids. Trimming cost V 0 bases and J 3 bases; bases outside gene matches: 0. DNA for the CDR3: TGCGCCAGCAGCTTGGCTAGCGGGAGCTACAATGAGCAGTTCTTC. This encodes CASSLASGSYNEQFF.

The chain has TRBV5-4 and TRBJ2-2; TRBD1 agrees at 8 bases. V trimming: 2 bases; J trimming: 3 bases; junction bases outside the gene matches: 3. Germline CDR1 is SGHNT and CDR2 is YYREEE (reference sequence). The CDR3 has 15 residues. Written as DNA, the CDR3 is TGTGCCAGCAGCTTCGACAGGGGATACACCGGGGAGCTGTTTTTT. Translated, it gives CASSFDRGYTGELFF.